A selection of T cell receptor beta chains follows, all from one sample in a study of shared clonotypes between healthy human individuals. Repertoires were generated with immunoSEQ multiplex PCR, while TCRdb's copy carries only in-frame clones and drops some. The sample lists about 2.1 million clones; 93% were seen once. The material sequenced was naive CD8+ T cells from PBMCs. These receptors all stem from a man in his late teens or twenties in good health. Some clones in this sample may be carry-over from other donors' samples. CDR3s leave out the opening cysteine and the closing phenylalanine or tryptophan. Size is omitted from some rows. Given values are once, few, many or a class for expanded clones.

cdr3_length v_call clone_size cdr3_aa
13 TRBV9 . ASSSREGSTGELF
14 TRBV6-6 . ASSNLAWLAKNIQY
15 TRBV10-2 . ASSEPGGRVGTDTQY
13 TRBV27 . ASKRVISPGETQY
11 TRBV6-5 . ASSSGGGNGYT
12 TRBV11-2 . ASSLAAHTDTQY
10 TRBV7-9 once ASSEGGQPQH
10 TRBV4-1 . ASSQRDNEQF
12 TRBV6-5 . ASSYLGGQETQY
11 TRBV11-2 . ASSLVSYYEQY
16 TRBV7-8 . ASSLFFIGTSIVYEQY
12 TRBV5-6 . ASTLGSNTGELF
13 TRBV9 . ASSVGGTGVYGYT
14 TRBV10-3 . AISEQQGSGANVLT
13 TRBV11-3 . ASSLAGEGYNEQF
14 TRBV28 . ASEGQGALLNTEAF
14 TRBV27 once ASSLNRDRGSYEQY
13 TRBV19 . ASSPLPGQGHEQY
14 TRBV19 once ASSSVLTNPPYGYT
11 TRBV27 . ASSFGHSYEQY
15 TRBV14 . ASSQGGQGAFQETQY
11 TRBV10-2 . ASQWGFNTEAF
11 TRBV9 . ASSVIGRNEQF
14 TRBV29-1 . SVELLGALGYNEQF
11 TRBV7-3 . ASSLRKGSEQF
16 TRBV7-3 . ASSQPDSTINSNQPQH
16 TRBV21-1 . ASSPGLTSLTPRHTQY
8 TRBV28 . ASGSYEQY
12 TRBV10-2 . ASSGDLGFDTQY
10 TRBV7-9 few ASSWGDSEAF
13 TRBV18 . ASSTTSGSADTQY
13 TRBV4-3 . ASSHSRDRTYEQY
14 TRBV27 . ASSLFGRNVFHGYT
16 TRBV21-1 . ASTSRDTHRDFRYEQY
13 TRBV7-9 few ASSPTGSRGTEAF
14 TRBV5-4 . ASSLVGRTMNTEAF
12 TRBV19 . ASSIDSPAYEQY
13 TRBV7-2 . ASSLTHTGNYGYT